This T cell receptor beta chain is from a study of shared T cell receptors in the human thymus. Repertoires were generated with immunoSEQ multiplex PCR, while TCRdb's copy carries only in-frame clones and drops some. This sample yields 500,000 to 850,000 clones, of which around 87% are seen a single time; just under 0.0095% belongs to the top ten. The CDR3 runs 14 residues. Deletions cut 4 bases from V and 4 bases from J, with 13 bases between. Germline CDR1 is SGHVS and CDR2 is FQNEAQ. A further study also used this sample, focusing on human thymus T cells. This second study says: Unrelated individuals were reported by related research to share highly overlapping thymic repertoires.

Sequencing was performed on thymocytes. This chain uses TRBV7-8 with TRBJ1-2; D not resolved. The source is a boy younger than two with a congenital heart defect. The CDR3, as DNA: TGTGCCAGCAGCTCCCCAGAACGGGTCTATGGCTACACCTTC. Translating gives CASSSPERVYGYTF.